The rows below give T cell receptor beta chains drawn from one sample of a study of blood T cell repertoires in COVID-19. Assay: immunoSEQ multiplex PCR; the TCRdb copy retains only in-frame clones and omits some. The data show roughly 370,000 clones, around nine tenths seen once. Material: PBMCs or T cells enriched from blood (not recorded which). The receptors derive from a woman between 50 and 59 years old who had recovered from COVID-19. The CDR3 runs from the conserved cysteine through the conserved F or W. Each record gives: V gene, CDR3 length, J gene, D gene, CDR3 DNA, CDR3 protein. A D gene is named only where the DNA matches it firmly.

>TRBV5-6|14|TRBJ2-7|TRBD1
TGTGCCAGCAGCGAGACAGGGACGGGCTACGAGCAGTACTTC
CASSETGTGYEQYF
>TRBV3-1/TRBV3-2|15|TRBJ1-2|TRBD1
TGTGCCAGCAGCCAGTGGGACAGAGGTATCTATGGCTACACCTTC
CASSQWDRGIYGYTF
>TRBV5-1|15|TRBJ2-1|TRBD2
TGCGCCAGCAGCTTGGACCCAGCGGGGGGGCTAGAGCAGTTCTTC
CASSLDPAGGLEQFF
>TRBV27|19|TRBJ2-6|NA
TGTGCCAGCGCAGAGTACGGCGGACTTGCTTTCTCTGGGGCCAACGTCCTGACTTTC
CASAEYGGLAFSGANVLTF
>TRBV5-5|15|TRBJ1-6|NA
TGTGCCAGCAGCTTGGCCTGGGTCATGGGCTCACCCCTCCACTTT
CASSLAWVMGSPLHF
>TRBV5-1|14|TRBJ1-6|TRBD1
TGCGCCAGCAGCATACAGGGGGAAAATTCACCCCTCCACTTT
CASSIQGENSPLHF
>TRBV27|15|TRBJ2-5|NA
TGTGCCAGCAGTTTATCGGGGGGGGCCCAAGAGACCCAGTACTTC
CASSLSGGAQETQYF
>TRBV7-8|15|TRBJ2-2|NA
TGTGCCAGCAGCTTAATCCAGCGCAACACCGGGGAGCTGTTTTTT
CASSLIQRNTGELFF
>TRBV7-2|14|TRBJ2-5|NA
TGTGCCAGCAGCTTATTGGGGGGCCAAGAGACCCAGTACTTC
CASSLLGGQETQYF
>TRBV5-1|16|TRBJ2-7|TRBD1
TGCGCCAGCAGCTTGGACTCTGGGACAGCCAAATACGAGCAGTACTTC
CASSLDSGTAKYEQYF
>TRBV2|15|TRBJ2-7|TRBD1
TGTGCCAGCAGCGTCTCCGGGACAGCCTCCTACGAGCAGTACTTC
CASSVSGTASYEQYF